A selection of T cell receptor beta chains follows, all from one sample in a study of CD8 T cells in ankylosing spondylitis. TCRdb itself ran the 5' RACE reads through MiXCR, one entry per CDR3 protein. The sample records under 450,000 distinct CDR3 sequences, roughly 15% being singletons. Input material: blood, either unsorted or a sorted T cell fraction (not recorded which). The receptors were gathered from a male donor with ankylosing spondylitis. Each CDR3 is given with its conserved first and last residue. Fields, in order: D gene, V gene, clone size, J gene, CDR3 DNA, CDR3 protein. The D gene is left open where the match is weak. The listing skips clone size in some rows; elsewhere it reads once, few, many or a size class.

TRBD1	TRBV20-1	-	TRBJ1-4	TGCAGTGCTCTACCGGACAGGGGAGGGGAAAAACTGTTTTTT	CSALPDRGGEKLFF
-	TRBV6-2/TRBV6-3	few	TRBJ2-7	TGTGCCAGCTCCGGGGCCATCTACGAGCAGTACTTC	CASSGAIYEQYF
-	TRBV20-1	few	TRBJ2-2	TGCAGTGCTAGAGATTTGCGGGGATACGGGGAGCTGTTTTTT	CSARDLRGYGELFF
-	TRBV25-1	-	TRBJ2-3	TGTGCCAGCAGTGACGTCCTTTCCGGCGGAACAGATACGCAGTATTTT	CASSDVLSGGTDTQYF
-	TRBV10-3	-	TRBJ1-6	TGTGCCATCAAGGCGGGGAGCTCCTATAATTCACCCCTCCACTTT	CAIKAGSSYNSPLHF
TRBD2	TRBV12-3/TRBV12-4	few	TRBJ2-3	TGTGCCAGCAGTTTCCCTGGACTAGCGGGGGGTCATTGGGCAGATACGCAGTATTTT	CASSFPGLAGGHWADTQYF
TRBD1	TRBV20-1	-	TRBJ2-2	TGCAGTGCTAGGCCACAGACAGGGTTCACCGGGGAGCTGTTTTTT	CSARPQTGFTGELFF
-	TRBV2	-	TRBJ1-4	TGTGCCAGCAGTCGACAGGACGCTAATGAAAAACTGTTTTTT	CASSRQDANEKLFF
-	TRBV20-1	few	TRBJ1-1	TGCAGTGCGACCGGGTATGAGAACACTGAAGCTTTCTTT	CSATGYENTEAFF
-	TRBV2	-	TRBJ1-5	TGTGCCAGCAGTGAAGACAGGGTTATCAATCAGCCCCAGCATTTT	CASSEDRVINQPQHF
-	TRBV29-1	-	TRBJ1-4	TGCAGCGTTGGGAAGAGGGCTAGAGATGAAAAACTGTTTTTT	CSVGKRARDEKLFF